This T cell receptor beta chain was sequenced in a study of cytomegalovirus exposure and HLA in healthy donors. At the level of the study: Membership in the Caucasian-associated ancestry cluster was found for 81% of about 430 genotyped donors.

The CDR3 runs 13 residues. Germline CDR1 is MNHEY and CDR2 is SVGAGI. The V and J ends lost 6 bases and 6 bases, in that order; junction bases with no gene match: 4. The PCR had 60 Vbeta and 13 Jbeta primers. Assay used: immunoSEQ multiplex PCR; TCRdb lists only in-frame clones, some missing. The table records approximately 160,000 clones, roughly four fifths of them present only once. The sequencing input was PBMCs. This clonotype was sampled from a man in his late teens or twenties in good health and CMV-seronegative. This sequence joins TRBV6-5 and TRBJ2-2, with 7 bases fitting TRBD1. The CDR3 is CASRPGTAGELFF. The CDR3 DNA is TGTGCCAGCAGACCTGGGACAGCCGGGGAGCTGTTTTTT.